The rows below give T cell receptor beta chains drawn from one sample of a study of beta chain features in type 1 diabetes. Libraries were prepared by immunoSEQ multiplex PCR; TCRdb keeps only in-frame clonotypes and omits some of them. The data hold around 340,000 clones, with approximately 10% observed a single time. The sample was central memory CD4+ T cells from blood. All receptors derive from a man under 40 with type 1 diabetes. Both conserved end residues are part of each CDR3. The D gene is left open where the match is weak. Clone sizes are given selectively: once, few, many, or a class where the clone is expanded.

TRBJ2-6,TRBV7-2,.,few,TGTGCCAGCAGCCACCCCGGGGAAGGGGCCAACGTCCTGACTTTC,CASSHPGEGANVLTF
TRBJ1-2,TRBV29-1,.,few,TGCAGCGTTGAAGATCCCGAAGCCATCCACTACACCTTC,CSVEDPEAIHYTF
TRBJ2-6,TRBV19,.,.,TGTGCCAGTAGTCCCTTAACCGGGGGCTCTGGGGCCAACGTCCTGACTTTC,CASSPLTGGSGANVLTF
TRBJ2-3,TRBV5-5,.,few,TGCGCCAGCAGCCAAGATGAGGGGTTTACAGATACGCAGTATTTT,CASSQDEGFTDTQYF
TRBJ1-2,TRBV25-1,.,.,TGTGCCAGCAGTGAATGGGGCAAGTCTGGCAGGGAGGGCTACACCTTC,CASSEWGKSGREGYTF
TRBJ1-2,TRBV28,.,few,TGTGCCAGCACCTTCAACAGGGACTATGGCTACACCTTC,CASTFNRDYGYTF
TRBJ1-2,TRBV28,.,.,TGTGCCAGCAGTTTGAGAAGGACCTATGGCTACACCTTC,CASSLRRTYGYTF
TRBJ1-3,TRBV7-9,.,few,TGTGCCAGCAGCTTATGGTTATCAGAACGGGGAAACACCATATATTTT,CASSLWLSERGNTIYF
TRBJ1-1,TRBV5-6,.,.,TGTGCCAGCAGCTTGGTGGATAGCACTGAAGCTTTCTTT,CASSLVDSTEAFF
TRBJ2-7,TRBV19,TRBD1,.,TGTGCCAGTAGTCTCTGGACAGGGCCGAAACAGTACTTC,CASSLWTGPKQYF
TRBJ2-1,TRBV29-1,.,.,TGCAGCGTTGGTTCCAGCACCGGGGGCAATGAGCAGTTCTTC,CSVGSSTGGNEQFF
TRBJ2-1,TRBV4-1,.,.,TGCGCCAGCAGCCAAGTAGATAGCCAGCGAAATGAGCAGTTCTTC,CASSQVDSQRNEQFF
TRBJ2-7,TRBV7-2,TRBD2,.,TGTGCCAGCAGTCTGGTTAGCGGGGGGCAGAGCATCTACGAGCAGTACTTC,CASSLVSGGQSIYEQYF
TRBJ2-7,TRBV5-6,.,many,TGTGCCAGCAGCTTGAACTACGAGCAGTACTTC,CASSLNYEQYF
TRBJ1-3,TRBV7-9,.,few,TGTGCCAGCAGCTTAGCGACCGGGCACGGAAACACCATATATTTT,CASSLATGHGNTIYF
TRBJ2-5,TRBV7-9,TRBD2,few,TGTGCCAGCAGCCTTAGACTAGCGGGGGAACAAGAGACCCAGTACTTC,CASSLRLAGEQETQYF
TRBJ2-6,TRBV27,.,.,TGTGCCAGCAGTCCATTTAGGGGGTCTGGGGCCAACGTCCTGACTTTC,CASSPFRGSGANVLTF
TRBJ1-5,TRBV28,TRBD1,few,TGTGCCAGTTCCGGGACAGGGGGCAATCAGCCCCAGCATTTT,CASSGTGGNQPQHF
TRBJ2-1,TRBV4-3,TRBD2,.,TGCGCCAGCAGCCCGACAGGTTTGGCAGCGGGGGCTTACAATGAGCAGTTCTTC,CASSPTGLAAGAYNEQFF
TRBJ2-5,TRBV11-2,TRBD1,few,TGTGCCAGCAGCTTAGATGGTGGACAGGGGGTCTTAGAGACCCAGTACTTC,CASSLDGGQGVLETQYF
TRBJ2-3,TRBV2,.,once,TGTGCCAGCGGACAGCGGGCAGATACGCAGTATTTT,CASGQRADTQYF
TRBJ1-4,TRBV2,.,few,TGTGCCAGCAGTGAAAGGATAACTAATGAAAAACTGTTTTTT,CASSERITNEKLFF
TRBJ2-7,TRBV6-1,.,few,TGTGCCAGCAGTGAAGAACCCAACAGGTCCCGCTACGAGCAGTACTTC,CASSEEPNRSRYEQYF
TRBJ2-5,TRBV7-2,TRBD1,.,TGTGCCAGCAGCCGACAGGGTATGGAGACCCAGTACTTC,CASSRQGMETQYF
TRBJ1-5,TRBV18,TRBD1,.,TGTGCCAGCTCACCACCCGGACAGGGGGGTCAGCCCCAGCATTTT,CASSPPGQGGQPQHF
TRBJ1-2,TRBV4-1,TRBD1,few,TGCGCCAGCAGCCAAGATGACAGGGACAATGGCTACACCTTC,CASSQDDRDNGYTF
TRBJ1-6,TRBV5-1,.,.,TGCGCCAGCAGCTTGGGAGCCTCAGGCGTCTATAATTCACCCCTCCACTTT,CASSLGASGVYNSPLHF
TRBJ2-7,TRBV11-2,TRBD2,.,TGTGCCAGCAGCTATACTAGCGGAGAATACAAGCAGTACTTC,CASSYTSGEYKQYF
TRBJ2-5,TRBV5-1,.,.,TGCGCCAGCGAGGGCCCGGAGACCCAGTACTTC,CASEGPETQYF
TRBJ1-1,TRBV5-1,.,few,TGCGCCAGCAGCTCCCAAACCGCAGGGGACACTGAAGCTTTCTTT,CASSSQTAGDTEAFF
TRBJ2-7,TRBV23-1,.,many,TGCGCCAGCAGTTGGGGGCCAGCCTACGAGCAGTACTTC,CASSWGPAYEQYF
TRBJ2-7,TRBV25-1,TRBD2,.,TGTGCCAGCAGTGAAGGGGAGGGACTGAATTCCTACGAGCAGTACTTC,CASSEGEGLNSYEQYF
TRBJ2-1,TRBV5-8,TRBD1,many,TGTGCCAGCAGCTCTACAGGGGGCCGCTCCTACAATGAGCAGTTCTTC,CASSSTGGRSYNEQFF
TRBJ1-2,TRBV23-1,.,many,TGCGCCAGCAGTCCAAACCGACTGGGCTACACCTTC,CASSPNRLGYTF
TRBJ1-1,TRBV6-1,.,.,TGTGCCAGCAGGAAGTCTCCGAACACTGAAGCTTTCTTT,CASRKSPNTEAFF
TRBJ1-2,TRBV27,TRBD1,few,TGTGCCAGCACCCCCGCCGGGACAGGGACCGGCTACACCTTC,CASTPAGTGTGYTF
TRBJ1-1,TRBV11-2,.,once,TGTGCCAGCAGCTTAGAAAGGGTAAGGGCTGAAGCTTTCTTT,CASSLERVRAEAFF
TRBJ2-1,TRBV7-2,.,few,TGTGCCAGCAGCTTTGGTCAGGGACCCAATGAGCAGTTCTTC,CASSFGQGPNEQFF
TRBJ1-1,TRBV20-1,.,few,TGCAGTGCTAGCAGATGGGAAGCTTTCTTT,CSASRWEAFF
TRBJ1-6,TRBV21-1,.,few,TGTGCCAGCAGCAAAGAGGGCGAAAATTCACCCCTCCACTTT,CASSKEGENSPLHF
TRBJ2-3,TRBV4-1,.,few,TGCGCCAGCAGCCATCCCCGGGACGGAAGTAAAGTGGATACGCAGTATTTT,CASSHPRDGSKVDTQYF
TRBJ2-7,TRBV7-9,.,.,TGTGCCAGCAGCTTAGAAGGGAGGTACGAGCAGTACTTC,CASSLEGRYEQYF
TRBJ1-1,TRBV19,.,.,TGTGCCAGTAGTCTGGAGGGGATGGCGGCTGAAGCTTTCTTT,CASSLEGMAAEAFF
TRBJ2-3,TRBV6-6,TRBD1,many,TGTGCCAGCAGTGCAGGGGGCTGGACAGATACGCAGTATTTT,CASSAGGWTDTQYF
TRBJ2-3,TRBV7-8,.,.,TGTGCCAGCAGCTTACAATCTGCCCCAGATACGCAGTATTTT,CASSLQSAPDTQYF
TRBJ1-4,TRBV7-9,TRBD1,few,TGTGCCAGCAGCTTAGCGGGACAGACACTACTTTCAACTAATGAAAAACTGTTTTTT,CASSLAGQTLLSTNEKLFF
TRBJ2-3,TRBV5-6,TRBD2,few,TGTGCCAGCAGCACTGCTAGCGGGGGGGTCACAGATACGCAGTATTTT,CASSTASGGVTDTQYF
TRBJ1-1,TRBV7-2,.,.,TGTGCCAGCAGCCCCGTCGTGCAGGTCGGCACTGAAGCTTTCTTT,CASSPVVQVGTEAFF
TRBJ1-2,TRBV5-5,.,few,TGTGCCAGCAGCTTGGGGGGCGACGGCTACACCTTC,CASSLGGDGYTF
TRBJ1-2,TRBV4-1,.,few,TGCGCCAGCAGAAACGACAGAGGCTATGGCTACACCTTC,CASRNDRGYGYTF